The 32 T cell receptor beta chains below all came from one sample that was sequenced in a study of blood T cell repertoires in COVID-19. TCRdb's copy holds only in-frame clones and misses some; the assay was immunoSEQ multiplex PCR. The data contain more than 400,000 clones, 80% to 95% of them singletons. Sequences were obtained from PBMCs or T cells enriched from blood (not recorded which). These TCRs come from a man aged 18 to 29 who had recovered from COVID-19.

The chain joins TRBV30 to TRBJ1-1; the match to TRBD1 covers 9 bases. CDR1 and CDR2 from the germline V gene are GTSNPN and SVGIG (reference sequence). The CDR3 contains 14 residues. V shed 3 bases, J shed 1 base, and the junction held 3 bases outside the gene matches. The CDR3 DNA reads TGTGCCTGGAGCGGGGGACAGGGGAACACTGAAGCTTTCTTT. This translates into CAWSGGQGNTEAFF.

The J gene is TRBJ1-2, the V gene TRBV28; a possible D gene is TRBD1 (6 bases). The V gene lost 7 bases and the J gene lost 6 bases, with 21 bases spanning the gap. Germline V gives CDR1 MDHEN, CDR2 SYDVKM. The CDR3 extends over 15 amino acids. CDR3 sequence (DNA): TGTGCCAGCAACATAAAAGAGGGACAATGGGATGGCTACACCTTC. Its protein product is CASNIKEGQWDGYTF.

This clone was seen only once. The chain uses TRBV2 and TRBJ1-5; D is undetermined. Looked up from germline, CDR1 is SNHLY and CDR2 is FYNNEI. Trimming removed 2 bases from V and 1 base from J, with 6 bases in between. This CDR3 is 14 amino acids long. CDR3 sequence (DNA): TGTGCCAGCAGTGAACTGAGCAGCAATCAGCCCCAGCATTTT. Its protein is CASSELSSNQPQHF.

V gene TRBV19 combines with J gene TRBJ2-1; 9 bases are a match to TRBD2. The germline V gene encodes CDR1 LNHDA and CDR2 SQIVND (reference sequence). The length of the CDR3 is 15 residues. Germline trimming cut 5 bases from V and 6 bases from J; bases unmatched to any gene: 8. The CDR3: CASSLNSGSFNEQFF. CDR3 bases: TGTGCCAGTAGTCTCAATAGCGGGAGTTTCAATGAGCAGTTCTTC.

V and J are TRBV9 and TRBJ1-1, with 9 bases that match TRBD1. Germline V lookup: CDR1 SGDLS, CDR2 YYNGEE. This CDR3 is built from 13 residues. After removal of 4 bases from V and 10 bases from J, the junction contained 8 bases not matched to a gene. The CDR3 spells CASSPGTGLGAFF. CDR3 in DNA: TGTGCCAGCAGCCCAGGGACAGGGTTGGGAGCTTTCTTT. The full variable domain, completed using reference TRBV9 and TRBJ1-1, is DSGVTQTPKHLITATGQRVTLRCSPRSGDLSVYWYQQSLDQGLQFLIQYYNGEERAKGNILERFSAQQFPDLHSELNLSSLELGDSALYFCASSPGTGLGAFFGQGTRLTVV.

This chain connects TRBV3-1 (or the pseudogene TRBV3-2) to TRBJ2-5; D unclear. Germline V gives CDR1 LGHDT, CDR2 YNNKEL (reference sequence). V was shortened by 2 bases and J by 4 bases, with 8 bases between the two germline ends. This CDR3 is built from 13 residues. As DNA, the CDR3 is TGTGCCAGCAGCCAACCCCTTGTAGAGACCCAGTACTTC. Translated: CASSQPLVETQYF.

V and J are TRBV7-7 and TRBJ1-6; D may be TRBD1 (5 bases). Trimming removed 5 bases from V and 11 bases from J, with 19 bases in between. This CDR3 region has 15 residues. Germline V gene data show CDR1 as SSHAT and CDR2 as FNYEAQ (reference sequence). The CDR3 protein is CASSPPGDSRTPLHF. In DNA, the CDR3 is TGTGCCAGCAGCCCACCCGGGGACTCGAGGACACCCCTCCACTTT.

This chain uses TRBV11-2 with TRBJ2-5; the match to TRBD2 covers 7 bases. The CDR3 is 15 amino acids. Unmatched junction bases numbered 5, after V lost 1 base and J lost 3 bases. Germline loops: CDR1 SGHAT, CDR2 FQNNGV. The CDR3 loop reads CASSLGLAEEETQYF. The CDR3 nucleotides read TGTGCCAGCAGCTTAGGGCTAGCGGAGGAAGAGACCCAGTACTTC.

V and J are TRBV24-1 and TRBJ2-7; TRBD1 matches 11 bases. The CDR3 extends over 13 amino acids. The J segment lost 4 bases and the V segment lost 5 bases, leaving 0 bases of the junction unmatched. Looked up from germline, CDR1 is KGHDR and CDR2 is SFDVKD. CDR3 residues: CATSGDRGYEQYF. The DNA of the CDR3 is TGTGCCACCAGTGGGGACAGGGGGTACGAGCAGTACTTC.

V is TRBV6-5 and J is TRBJ1-5; D gene ambiguous. Germline values: CDR1 MNHEY, CDR2 SVGAGI. The CDR3 runs to 15 residues. V gave up 7 bases and J gave up 0 bases, with 13 bases separating them. The CDR3 loop is CASTSLINSNQPQHF. The DNA for the CDR3 is TGTGCCAGCACTTCACTAATTAATAGCAATCAGCCCCAGCATTTT.

The rearrangement links TRBV28 to TRBJ1-5; 8 bases align to TRBD1. V dropped 7 bases and J dropped 1; count of bases not matched to a gene: 9. Germline V gene lookup returns CDR1 MDHEN and CDR2 SYDVKM. The CDR3 length is 16 residues. CDR3 amino acids: CASTKGQGLSNQPQHF. The CDR3 bases are TGTGCCAGCACCAAAGGACAGGGACTAAGCAATCAGCCCCAGCATTTT. Based on the CDR3 plus reference TRBV28 and TRBJ1-5, the full variable domain is DVKVTQSSRYLVKRTGEKVFLECVQDMDHENMFWYRQDPGLGLRLIYFSYDVKMKEKGDIPEGYSVSREKKERFSLILESASTNQTSMYLCASTKGQGLSNQPQHFGDGTRLSIL.

This clone was observed a few times. V gene TRBV19 combines with J gene TRBJ2-7; 10 positions match TRBD1. The CDR3 sequence is 16 residues long. V shed 1 base and J 4 bases; nucleotides not matched to a gene: 7. Germline V CDR1 and CDR2: LNHDA, SQIVND (reference sequence). The CDR3 here is CASSIVPGQGMYEQYF. The CDR3 nucleotides read TGTGCCAGTAGTATAGTTCCGGGACAGGGGATGTACGAGCAGTACTTC.

This clone was counted between two and nine times. V is TRBV7-2 and J is TRBJ2-7; 7 bases are shared with TRBD2. This CDR3 spans 13 amino acids. V gave up 5 bases and J gave up 10 bases; unmatched junction bases: 11. The germline V gene encodes CDR1 SGHTA and CDR2 FQGNSA. The CDR3 region has the DNA TGTGCCAGCAGCGGACGTTTAAGCGGGGCACAGTACTTC. It specifies CASSGRLSGAQYF.

The gene calls are TRBV6-5 and TRBJ2-2, with TRBD2 matching 8 bases. CDR1 and CDR2 (germline): MNHEY, SVGAGI. The V gene end was trimmed by 6 bases and the J gene end by 5 bases; junction bases not matched to a gene: 5. This CDR3 spans 14 amino acids. This chain's CDR3 is CASRIAGHTGELFF. CDR3 DNA sequence: TGTGCCAGCAGAATAGCGGGGCATACCGGGGAGCTGTTTTTT.

The chain recombines TRBV27 with TRBJ1-5; D is unclear. The CDR3 is 13 residues long. V shed 0 bases and J shed 4 bases, with 4 bases lying between them. CDR1 is MNHEY, CDR2 SMNVEV, per germline (reference sequence). CDR3 DNA: TGTGCCAGCAGTTTATCAGCGAATCAGCCCCAGCATTTT. Protein: CASSLSANQPQHF.

The chain employs TRBV2 and TRBJ1-1; 7 positions match TRBD1. Germline loops: CDR1 SNHLY, CDR2 FYNNEI. V trimming: 5 bases; J trimming: 1 base; junction bases outside the gene matches: 4. The CDR3 has 14 amino acids. Written as DNA, the CDR3 is TGTGCCAGCAGTTACAGGGGCAGGAACACTGAAGCTTTCTTT. This translates into CASSYRGRNTEAFF. The whole variable domain, remainder taken from reference TRBV2 and TRBJ1-1, is EPEVTQTPSHQVTQMGQEVILRCVPISNHLYFYWYRQILGQKVEFLVSFYNNEISEKSEIFDDQFSVERPDGSNFTLKIRSTKLEDSAMYFCASSYRGRNTEAFFGQGTRLTVV.

The chain couples TRBV5-1 to TRBJ2-7; the match to TRBD2 covers 10 bases. Per germline, CDR1 SGHRS and CDR2 YFSETQ. The CDR3 contains 18 residues. J was trimmed by 0 bases and V by 4 bases; bases with no gene match: 13. CDR3 sequence: CASSPGLAHRNTSYEQYF. The CDR3 DNA follows: TGCGCCAGCAGCCCGGGACTAGCGCACAGAAATACCTCCTACGAGCAGTACTTC.

Of note for this clone: This same CDR3 is encoded by further DNA sequences in the sample. The V gene is TRBV19, the J gene TRBJ1-1, with D uncertain. Germline CDR1 and CDR2: LNHDA and SQIVND (reference sequence). CDR3 length equals 13 residues. Trimming took off 5 bases at V and 4 bases at J, with 11 bases between the two ends. The chain's CDR3 is CASSPTGSTEAFF. In nucleotides, the CDR3 is TGTGCCAGTAGTCCTACTGGGAGCACTGAAGCTTTCTTT. The variable domain in full, completed from reference TRBV19 and TRBJ1-1, reads DGGITQSPKYLFRKEGQNVTLSCEQNLNHDAMYWYRQDPGQGLRLIYYSQIVNDFQKGDIAEGYSVSREKKESFPLTVTSAQKNPTAFYLCASSPTGSTEAFFGQGTRLTVV.

The V gene is TRBV5-6, the J gene TRBJ2-7; D ambiguous. The CDR3 runs 15 residues. Trimming pared 4 bases from V and 0 bases from J, leaving 14 bases between. Germline V gene sequence: CDR1 SGHDT, CDR2 YYEEEE. The CDR3 reads CASSIYRLSSYEQYF. The CDR3 DNA sequence: TGTGCCAGCAGCATTTACCGGTTATCCTCCTACGAGCAGTACTTC.

The chain is built from TRBV3-1 (or the pseudogene TRBV3-2) and TRBJ1-2; TRBD1 matches at 7 bases. The germline V gene encodes CDR1 LGHDT and CDR2 YNNKEL (reference sequence). With 4 bases clipped from V and 8 bases from J, the junction kept 7 bases outside the gene matches. The CDR3 loop spans 13 amino acids. The CDR3 DNA is TGTGCCAGCAGCCGTACCAGGGGGTTGGGCTACACCTTC. This gives the protein CASSRTRGLGYTF.

This chain links TRBV9 with TRBJ1-1, with 8 bases matching TRBD1. The V segment lost 2 bases and the J segment 0 bases; nucleotides outside the gene matches: 3. The CDR3 is 15 amino acids. From germline, CDR1 is SGDLS and CDR2 YYNGEE. Here the CDR3 DNA reads TGTGCCAGCAGCGTTCCGACAGGGGTGAACACTGAAGCTTTCTTT. This sequence encodes CASSVPTGVNTEAFF.

The V gene is TRBV5-4, the J gene TRBJ1-1; TRBD1 matches at 8 bases. Trimming took 5 bases from V and 5 from J; bases not matched to a gene: 5. Germline CDR1 and CDR2: SGHNT and YYREEE (reference sequence). The CDR3 length is 13 residues. Written as DNA, the CDR3 is TGTGCCAGCAGACTGCAGGGGGCAACTGAAGCTTTCTTT. Translation gives CASRLQGATEAFF. Looking up the rest from reference TRBV5-4 and TRBJ1-1 gives the full variable domain: ETGVTQSPTHLIKTRGQQVTLRCSSQSGHNTVSWYQQALGQGPQFIFQYYREEENGRGNFPPRFSGLQFPNYSSELNVNALELDDSALYLCASRLQGATEAFFGQGTRLTVV.

The genes are TRBV11-2 and TRBJ1-1; D might be TRBD1 (5 bases). Germline V gene lookup returns CDR1 SGHAT and CDR2 FQNNGV. V was clipped by 0 bases and J by 1 base, with 15 bases between them. The CDR3 runs 17 residues. CDR3 residues: CASSLDLPQGANTEAFF. CDR3 coding DNA: TGTGCCAGCAGCTTAGATCTGCCCCAGGGTGCGAACACTGAAGCTTTCTTT.

The chain links TRBV5-4 to TRBJ1-1; 10 nucleotides match TRBD1. After removal of 4 bases from V and 3 bases from J, the junction contained 9 bases not matched to a gene. The CDR3 has 16 residues. Germline CDR1 is SGHNT and CDR2 is YYREEE (reference sequence). The CDR3 loop is CASSAGQGGGYTEAFF. The CDR3 region has the DNA TGTGCCAGCAGCGCCGGACAGGGGGGGGGTTACACTGAAGCTTTCTTT.

In its sample, this clone was seen once. The chain recombines TRBV27 with TRBJ1-5; 9 bases are a match to TRBD1. CDR1 and CDR2 (germline): MNHEY, SMNVEV (reference sequence). The CDR3 is made up of 13 amino acids. V was pared by 3 bases and J by 11 bases, with 5 bases of the junction left unmatched. The CDR3 reads CASSLDTGGTQHF. The CDR3 bases are TGTGCCAGCAGTTTGGACACAGGGGGCACCCAGCATTTT.

This rearrangement joins TRBV29-1 to TRBJ1-1; D is unresolved. The CDR3 consists of 13 residues. V dropped 0 bases and J dropped 8 bases, with 13 bases sitting between them. The germline V gene encodes CDR1 SQVTM and CDR2 ANQGSEA. The CDR3 region has the DNA TGCAGCGTTGAAGACATCCCGGGAAAAGAAGCTTTCTTT. The encoded protein is CSVEDIPGKEAFF.

The CDR3 DNA sequence: TGTGCCAGCAGCCAATCGGGACAGGGACGTTCTGGCTACACCTTC. Translating gives CASSQSGQGRSGYTF. This chain links TRBV14 with TRBJ1-2; 9 bases match TRBD1. This CDR3 is built from 15 residues. CDR1 and CDR2 from the germline V gene are SGHDN and FVKESK. The V gene end was trimmed by 2 bases and the J gene end by 7 bases; junction bases not matched to a gene: 8.

V usage is TRBV5-5 and J usage is TRBJ1-6; no firm D call. This CDR3 contains 16 residues. V dropped 5 bases and J dropped 0 bases, with 12 bases sitting between them. CDR1 is SGHKS and CDR2 is YYEKEE in the germline V gene (reference sequence). In nucleotides, the CDR3 is TGTGCCAGCAGTCCCGAGAGGAGCTCCTATAATTCACCCCTCCACTTT. Translating it yields CASSPERSSYNSPLHF.

The chain recombines TRBV28 with TRBJ2-7; 7 bases are shared with TRBD2. Germline lookup yields CDR1 MDHEN and CDR2 SYDVKM. V lost 5 bases, J lost 3 bases, and 10 bases stayed unmatched. The CDR3 runs 15 residues. The CDR3 DNA reads TGTGCCAGCAGTGGGGGAGGGATGGGATTCTACGAGCAGTACTTC. The encoded protein is CASSGGGMGFYEQYF.

This clone occurred once. This chain uses TRBV18 with TRBJ1-2; a weak D match, TRBD1 (6 bases). Per the germline V gene, CDR1 is KGHSH and CDR2 is LQKENI. Trimming left V 1 base short and J 8 bases short, with 17 bases between. This CDR3 contains 15 residues. The CDR3 DNA reads TGTGCCAGCTCACCACGGGAGGCGGGGGCGAAAGGCTACACCTTC. Its protein product is CASSPREAGAKGYTF.

This chain's CDR3 is CASSIRQGRLRGYTF. The CDR3 DNA sequence: TGTGCCAGCAGCATACGACAGGGACGTCTCCGCGGCTACACCTTC. V usage is TRBV9 and J usage is TRBJ1-2, with 7 bases aligning to TRBD1. CDR3 length: 15 amino acids. Germline CDR1 reads SGDLS; CDR2 reads YYNGEE. V gave up 4 bases and J gave up 8 bases; unmatched junction bases: 14.

The chain recombines TRBV10-3 with TRBJ1-2, with D unresolved. The germline CDR1 and CDR2 sequences are ENHRY and SYGVKD. This CDR3 spans 13 amino acids. The germline V and J ends were trimmed by 10 bases and 4 bases, with 16 bases remaining between them. The CDR3 DNA is TGTGCCACCTTAGACCCCGGCGGCTATGGCTACACCTTC. It specifies CATLDPGGYGYTF.